Listed here is a single TCR beta chain. This clonotype was seen ten or more times. Its antigen remains unidentified. Per-base qualities were not stored, and no clone one base away is much larger. V is cut by 6 bases and J by 4 bases, and the space between the germline ends is 13 bases. The CDR3, cysteine through phenylalanine, is 14 amino acids long. Solely the CDR3 DNA is kept, with 42 bases framed from the first base. For CDR1 and CDR2, the germline V gene lists ENHRY and SYGVKD. The entry originates in a study of kidney transplant recipient with SARS-CoV-2 infection (dated by TCRdb to the early 2020s). Per the publication, the time point label means: pre-pandemic baseline sample and day 111 after first positive SARS-CoV-2 test. TCRdb names Illumina MiSeq as the instrument used. Profiling of the peripheral T cell repertoire was carried out for human TCRbeta genes. Per the original workflow: To account for variability over time, differences in clonotype abundance were tested using beta-binomial modelling. Clonotypes that had expanded were screened against the ImmuneCODE reference database of SARS-CoV-2-associated TCRs and mapped onto regions of the viral genome. Additional analyses of the repertoire looked at TRBV gene usage, CDR3 length, CDR3 amino acid overlap between time points, clonotype abundance distributions and Jaccard similarity. TCRdb reprocessed the public reads (quality trimming at Q25 with fastp, clone calling with MiXCR) and kept in-frame beta chains. Rows matching on CDR3 protein sequence are summarized as one entry with the most common DNA and genes. The V and J calls and clone size come from TCRdb's table, not from the authors' own analysis. The sample contains under 300,000 distinct CDR3 sequences, 29% of them found a single time. The ten largest clones capture 6% to 8.5% of the sample.

The sample consisted of a blood sample, taken at baseline and on roughly day 110 from a kidney transplant recipient. This chain is built from TRBV10-3 and TRBJ1-3; the D gene is possibly TRBD1, with 5 bases matching. The sequence was obtained from a male patient aged 25-45 years who had COVID-19 and was a kidney transplant recipient. Following transplantation, part of the T cell population may be supplied by the graft donor rather than the patient. In nucleotides, the sequence is TGTGCCATCAGAACGCAGGGTGCCGGAAACACCATATATTTT. This translates into CAIRTQGAGNTIYF.